This TCR beta chain originates from a study of T cell repertoires in cytomegalovirus infection. The overall study: Public TCR beta signatures were indicative of both CMV infection and a matching HLA type. Study-level findings and limits: The response measured ex vivo was dominated by TCR beta clonotypes (HLA-C-restricted and CMV-specific). Pooled public TCR beta family frequency picked out CMV carriers with the relevant HLA.

TCRdb ran MiXCR on the reads and lists one entry per CDR3 protein. The sample carries a few hundred thousand distinct CDR3 sequences, over 15% recorded once. The CDR3 runs 14 residues. Germline assignment: CDR1 SNHLY and CDR2 FYNNEI. The ends were cut back, 9 bases at V and 0 bases at J, with 11 bases in the middle. This clonotype was observed a few times. As yet, its antigen is unknown. The source is a human donor in good health (CMV status not recorded). Some clones in this sample may be carry-over from other donors' samples. The gene calls are TRBV2 and TRBJ2-2, with D possibly TRBD1 on 5 matching bases. The sequenced sample was CD8+ T cells from PBMCs. The CDR3 nucleotides are TGTGCCAGAGGCAGGGAATCGAACACCGGGGAGCTGTTTTTT. As protein: CARGRESNTGELFF. The full variable domain, in which reference TRBV2 and TRBJ2-2 provide the parts outside the CDR3, is EPEVTQTPSHQVTQMGQEVILRCVPISNHLYFYWYRQILGQKVEFLVSFYNNEISEKSEIFDDQFSVERPDGSNFTLKIRSTKLEDSAMYFCARGRESNTGELFFGEGSRLTVL.